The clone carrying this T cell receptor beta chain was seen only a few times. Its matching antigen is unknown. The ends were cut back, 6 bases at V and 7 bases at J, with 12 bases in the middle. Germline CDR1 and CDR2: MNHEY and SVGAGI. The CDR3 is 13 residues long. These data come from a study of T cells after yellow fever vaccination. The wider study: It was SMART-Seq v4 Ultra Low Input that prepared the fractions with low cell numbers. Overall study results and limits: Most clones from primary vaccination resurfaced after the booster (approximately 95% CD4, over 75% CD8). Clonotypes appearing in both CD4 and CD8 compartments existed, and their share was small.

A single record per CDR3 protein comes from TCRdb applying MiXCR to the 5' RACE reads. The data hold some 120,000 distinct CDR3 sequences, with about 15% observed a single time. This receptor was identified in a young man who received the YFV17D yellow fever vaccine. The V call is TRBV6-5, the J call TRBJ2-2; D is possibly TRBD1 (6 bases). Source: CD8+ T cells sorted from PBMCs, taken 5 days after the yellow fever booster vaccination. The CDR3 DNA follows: TGTGCCAGCAGAGATCAGGGGAACGGGGAGCTGTTTTTT. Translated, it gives CASRDQGNGELFF.